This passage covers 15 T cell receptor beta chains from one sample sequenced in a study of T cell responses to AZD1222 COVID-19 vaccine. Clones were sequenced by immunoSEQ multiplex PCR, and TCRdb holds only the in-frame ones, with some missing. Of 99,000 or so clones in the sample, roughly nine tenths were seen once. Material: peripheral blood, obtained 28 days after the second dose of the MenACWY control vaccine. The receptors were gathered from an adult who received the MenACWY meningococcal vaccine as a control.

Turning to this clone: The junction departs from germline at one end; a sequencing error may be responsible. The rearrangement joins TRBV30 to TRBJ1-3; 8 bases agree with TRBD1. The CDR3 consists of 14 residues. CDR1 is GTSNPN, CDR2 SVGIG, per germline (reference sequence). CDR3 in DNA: TGTGCCTGGAGTGTAGGACAGGGTGGATACACCATATATTTT. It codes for CAWSVGQGGYTIYF. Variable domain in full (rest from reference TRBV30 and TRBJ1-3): SQTIHQWPATLVQPVGSPLSLECTVEGTSNPNLYWYRQAAGRGLQLLFYSVGIGQISSEVPQNLSASRPQDRQFILSSKKLLLSDSGFYLCAWSVGQGGYTIYFGEGSWLTVV.

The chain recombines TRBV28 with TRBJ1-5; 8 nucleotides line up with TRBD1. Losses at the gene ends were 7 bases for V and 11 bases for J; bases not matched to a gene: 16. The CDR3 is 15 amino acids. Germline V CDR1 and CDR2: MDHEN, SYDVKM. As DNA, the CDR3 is TGTGCCAGCAAACAGGGACAGGTCACGGTTGGCGCCCAGCATTTT. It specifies CASKQGQVTVGAQHF.

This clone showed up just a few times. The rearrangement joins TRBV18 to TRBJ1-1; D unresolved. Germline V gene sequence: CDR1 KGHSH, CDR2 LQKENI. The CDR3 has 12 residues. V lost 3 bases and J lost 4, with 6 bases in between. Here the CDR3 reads CASSPEFTEAFF. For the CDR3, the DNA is TGTGCCAGCTCACCGGAATTCACTGAAGCTTTCTTT.

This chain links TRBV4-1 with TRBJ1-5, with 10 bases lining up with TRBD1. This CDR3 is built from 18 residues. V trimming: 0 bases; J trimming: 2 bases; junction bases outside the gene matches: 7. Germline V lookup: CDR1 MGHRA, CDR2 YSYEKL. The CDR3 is CASSQEVSGTGGNQPQHF. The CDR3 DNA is TGCGCCAGCAGCCAAGAAGTCTCGGGGACAGGGGGCAATCAGCCCCAGCATTTT.

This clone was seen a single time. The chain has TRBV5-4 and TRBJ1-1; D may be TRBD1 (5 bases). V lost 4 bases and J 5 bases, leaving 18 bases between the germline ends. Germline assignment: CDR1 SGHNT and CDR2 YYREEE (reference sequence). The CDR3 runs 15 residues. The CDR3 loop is CASSPTGQVGTEAFF. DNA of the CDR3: TGTGCCAGCAGCCCGACGGGGCAGGTGGGGACTGAAGCTTTCTTT.

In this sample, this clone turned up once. Here the CDR3 DNA reads TGTGCCAGCAGCCCGGGGACAGTGAGCACAGATACGCAGTATTTT. It encodes CASSPGTVSTDTQYF. The chain couples TRBV5-5 to TRBJ2-3; 7 bases fit TRBD1. V was clipped by 4 bases and J by 0 bases; unmatched bases: 5. The CDR3 totals 15 residues. Germline values: CDR1 SGHKS, CDR2 YYEKEE (reference sequence).

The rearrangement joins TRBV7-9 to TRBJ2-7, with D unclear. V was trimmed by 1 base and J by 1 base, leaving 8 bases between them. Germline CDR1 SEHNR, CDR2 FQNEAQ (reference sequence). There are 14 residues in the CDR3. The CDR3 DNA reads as TGTGCCAGCAGCTTAGGCCTGGGGTCCTACGAGCAGTACTTC. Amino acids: CASSLGLGSYEQYF.

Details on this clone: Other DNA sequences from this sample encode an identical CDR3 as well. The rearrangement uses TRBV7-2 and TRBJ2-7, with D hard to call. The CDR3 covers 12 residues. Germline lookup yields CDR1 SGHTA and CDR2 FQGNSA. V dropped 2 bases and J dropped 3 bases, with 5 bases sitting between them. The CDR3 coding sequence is TGTGCCAGCAGCTTAACCGACTACGAGCAGTACTTC. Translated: CASSLTDYEQYF. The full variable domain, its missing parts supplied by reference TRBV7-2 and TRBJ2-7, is GAGVSQSPSNKVTEKGKDVELRCDPISGHTALYWYRQSLGQGLEFLIYFQGNSAPDKSGLPSDRFSAERTGGSVSTLTIQRTQQEDSAVYLCASSLTDYEQYFGPGTRLTVT.

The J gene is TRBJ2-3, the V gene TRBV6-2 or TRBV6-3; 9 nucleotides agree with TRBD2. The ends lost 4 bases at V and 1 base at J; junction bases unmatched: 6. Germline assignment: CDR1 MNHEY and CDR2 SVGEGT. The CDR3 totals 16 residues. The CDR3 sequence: CASSSPTSGRTDTQYF. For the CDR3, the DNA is TGTGCCAGCAGTTCCCCGACTAGCGGTCGCACAGATACGCAGTATTTT.

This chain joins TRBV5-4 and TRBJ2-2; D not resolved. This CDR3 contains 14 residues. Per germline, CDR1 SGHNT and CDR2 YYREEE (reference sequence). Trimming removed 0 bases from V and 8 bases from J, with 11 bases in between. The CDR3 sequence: CASSLDGFGGELFF. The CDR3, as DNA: TGTGCCAGCAGCTTGGACGGATTCGGGGGGGAGCTGTTTTTT.

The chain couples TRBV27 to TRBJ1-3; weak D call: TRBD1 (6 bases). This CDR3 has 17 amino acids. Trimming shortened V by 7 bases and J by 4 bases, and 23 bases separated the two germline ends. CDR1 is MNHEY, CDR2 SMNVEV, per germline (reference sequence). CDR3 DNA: TGTGCCAGCACCGGTAGGGATCGGGGGGCCTCCGGAAACACCATATATTTT. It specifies CASTGRDRGASGNTIYF.

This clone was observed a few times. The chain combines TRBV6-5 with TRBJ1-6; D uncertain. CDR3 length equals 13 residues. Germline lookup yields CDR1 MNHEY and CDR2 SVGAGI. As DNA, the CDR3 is TGTGCTTTGGGCAGCTCCTATAATTCACCCCTCCACTTT. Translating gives CALGSSYNSPLHF.

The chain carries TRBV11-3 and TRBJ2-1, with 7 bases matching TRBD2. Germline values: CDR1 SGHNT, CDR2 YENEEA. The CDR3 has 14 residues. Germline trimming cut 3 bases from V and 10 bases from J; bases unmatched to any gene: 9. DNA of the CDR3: TGTGCCAGCAGCTTCGGCGGGGGATATTCAGAGCAGTTCTTC. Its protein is CASSFGGGYSEQFF.

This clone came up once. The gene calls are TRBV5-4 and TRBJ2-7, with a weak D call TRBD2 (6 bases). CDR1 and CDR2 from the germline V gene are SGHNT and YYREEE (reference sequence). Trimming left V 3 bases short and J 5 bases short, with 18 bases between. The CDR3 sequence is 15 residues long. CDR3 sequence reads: CASSSSWRDGNEQYF. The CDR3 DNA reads TGTGCCAGCAGCTCCTCGTGGAGGGACGGCAACGAGCAGTACTTC.

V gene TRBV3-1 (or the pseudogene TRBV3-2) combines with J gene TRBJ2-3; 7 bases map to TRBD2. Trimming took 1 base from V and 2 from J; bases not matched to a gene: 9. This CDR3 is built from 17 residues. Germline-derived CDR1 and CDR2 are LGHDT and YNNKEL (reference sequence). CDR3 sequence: CASSQAGRGGHTDTQYF. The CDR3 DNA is TGTGCCAGCAGCCAAGCGGGGAGGGGCGGGCACACAGATACGCAGTATTTT.